This T cell receptor (beta chain) was obtained from a study of T cell responses to AZD1222 COVID-19 vaccine. Whole-study findings and limits: There were mostly white British donors and more females than males, and clonal diversity was possibly underestimated. Within unmutated variant regions lay the reported targets of nearly half of spike-specific TCRs. At baseline, seropositivity was found in only six AZD1222 recipients.

Regarding this clone: Its target is unknown.

Only in-frame clones appear in the TCRdb table, and some are missing; sequencing was by immunoSEQ multiplex PCR. The sample contains more than 110,000 clones, 88% of which appear only once. This CDR3 region has 15 residues. Trimming shortened V by 1 base and J by 9 bases, and 16 bases separated the two germline ends. Looked up from germline, CDR1 is SGHAT and CDR2 is FQNNGV. The sequence came from an adult in good health. This chain connects TRBV11-2 to TRBJ2-1; D remains ambiguous. The sequences come from peripheral blood, collected on day 0 of AZD1222 vaccination. CDR3 residues: CASSLVPSLGTEQFF. CDR3 nucleotide sequence: TGTGCCAGCAGCTTAGTCCCCTCTCTAGGCACTGAGCAGTTCTTC. The entire variable domain, with the rest obtained from reference TRBV11-2 and TRBJ2-1, is as follows: EAGVAQSPRYKIIEKRQSVAFWCNPISGHATLYWYQQILGQGPKLLIQFQNNGVVDDSQLPKDRFSAERLKGVDSTLKIQPAKLEDSAVYLCASSLVPSLGTEQFFGPGTRLTVL.